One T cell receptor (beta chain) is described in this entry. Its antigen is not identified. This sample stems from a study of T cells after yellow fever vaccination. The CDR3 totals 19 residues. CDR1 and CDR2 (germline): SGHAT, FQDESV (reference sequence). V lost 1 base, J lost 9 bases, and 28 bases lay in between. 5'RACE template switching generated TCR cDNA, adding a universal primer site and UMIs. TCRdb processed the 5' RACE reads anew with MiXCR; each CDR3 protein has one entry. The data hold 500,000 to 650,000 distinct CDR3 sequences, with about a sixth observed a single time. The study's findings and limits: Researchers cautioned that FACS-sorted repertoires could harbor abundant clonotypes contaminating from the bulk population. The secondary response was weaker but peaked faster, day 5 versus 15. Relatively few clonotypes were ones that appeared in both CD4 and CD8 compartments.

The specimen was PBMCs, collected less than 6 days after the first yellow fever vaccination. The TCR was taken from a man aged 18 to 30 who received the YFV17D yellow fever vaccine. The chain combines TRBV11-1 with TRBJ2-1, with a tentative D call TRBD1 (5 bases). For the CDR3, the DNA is TGTGCCAGCAGCTTAGAGATTGTTGGGGCACCAAAGCTGTCAGCTGAGCAGTTCTTC. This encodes CASSLEIVGAPKLSAEQFF.